This paragraph covers one T cell receptor beta chain sequence. What it recognizes is unknown. These data originate in a study of T cell responses to AZD1222 COVID-19 vaccine. Points from the study as a whole: CD4 TCRs associated with vaccination spanned spike, dominating at 160-218 and 743-854. Epitopes outside B.1.351 and B.1.1.7 mutated regions reportedly drew nearly half of spike TCRs.

Clones were read by immunoSEQ multiplex PCR, and TCRdb kept only the in-frame ones, dropping some. This table has roughly 120,000 clones, over 85% appearing once. Trimming took 6 bases from V and 2 from J; bases not matched to a gene: 1. The germline V gene encodes CDR1 MNHEY and CDR2 SVGAGI. The CDR3 is 13 amino acids. The sequencing used peripheral blood, collected 28 days after the second AZD1222 dose. This sequence was found in an adult who received the AZD1222 COVID-19 vaccine. This chain links TRBV6-5 with TRBJ2-5, with TRBD2 identical over 9 bases. Here the CDR3 DNA reads TGTGCCAGCAGGCGGGGGGGTCAAGAGACCCAGTACTTC. It codes for CASRRGGQETQYF.